The 18 T cell receptor beta chains presented below share a single source sample, sequenced in a study of cytomegalovirus exposure and HLA in healthy donors. 13 Jbeta primers and 60 Vbeta primers were used for the PCR. TCRdb's copy holds only in-frame clones and misses some; the assay was immunoSEQ multiplex PCR. The sample holds hundreds of thousands of clones, 77% seen once. Material: PBMCs. These receptors were obtained from a woman aged 55-70 years in good health and CMV-seropositive.

This clone has just a few counts. In nucleotides, the CDR3 is TGCGCCAGCAGCCAACCCGACAGGGGGGAGACCGGGGAGCTGTTTTTT. Residues: CASSQPDRGETGELFF. The chain is built from TRBV4-3 and TRBJ2-2, with 9 bases fitting TRBD1. The CDR3 runs 16 residues. The trim removed 2 bases at V and 5 bases at J, leaving 6 bases unmatched. The germline CDR1 and CDR2 sequences are LGHNA and YSLEER.

On this clone itself: Other DNA sequences in the sample encode the same CDR3. V usage is TRBV30 and J usage is TRBJ1-3; D gene ambiguous. This CDR3 region has 16 residues. The V end lost 0 bases, the J end lost 0 bases, and 12 bases lay between the germline ends. CDR1 and CDR2 from the germline V gene are GTSNPN and SVGIG (reference sequence). The CDR3 protein is CAWSVLNSYSGNTIYF. The CDR3 nucleotides read TGTGCCTGGAGTGTACTAAACTCCTACTCTGGAAACACCATATATTTT.

The genes are TRBV18 and TRBJ2-3; D gene uncertain. Trimming cost V 5 bases and J 5 bases, with 11 bases left between them. Germline V gene sequence: CDR1 KGHSH, CDR2 LQKENI. The length of the CDR3 is 13 residues. The CDR3 loop reads CASSGLTGDTQYF. The CDR3 nucleotides are TGTGCCAGCTCAGGGTTAACGGGAGATACGCAGTATTTT.

The gene calls are TRBV11-1 and TRBJ1-6; unclear D gene. CDR3 length equals 18 residues. V was shortened by 0 bases and J by 0 bases, with 12 bases between the two germline ends. Germline loops: CDR1 SGHAT, CDR2 FQDESV (reference sequence). The CDR3 nucleotides are TGTGCCAGCAGCTTAGCCGACGGGTTCGGCTCCTATAATTCACCCCTCCACTTT. This codes for CASSLADGFGSYNSPLHF.

This clone was picked up a small number of times. This rearrangement joins TRBV2 to TRBJ2-3; maybe TRBD2 (6 bases). Trimming removed 8 bases at V and 0 bases at J, with 18 bases between. The CDR3 runs 16 residues. CDR1 SNHLY and CDR2 FYNNEI come from the germline V gene. The CDR3 loop reads CASATSRDSSTDTQYF. The CDR3 nucleotides are TGTGCCAGCGCGACCTCCAGGGACTCTAGCACAGATACGCAGTATTTT.

V and J are TRBV11-2 and TRBJ2-1; the match to TRBD2 covers 11 bases. The CDR3 has 18 residues. J was trimmed by 6 bases and V by 4 bases; bases with no gene match: 14. CDR1 and CDR2 from the germline V gene are SGHAT and FQNNGV. Here the CDR3 reads CASSSFVDLAGGFNEQFF. The CDR3 nucleotides read TGTGCCAGCAGCTCTTTTGTCGATCTAGCGGGAGGATTCAATGAGCAGTTCTTC.

This clone has a single count. The rearrangement uses TRBV23-1 and TRBJ1-5; 8 nucleotides agree with TRBD1. TRBV23-1 is identified as an open reading frame with a role that is uncertain. This CDR3 has 14 amino acids. After removal of 2 bases from V and 5 bases from J, the junction contained 2 bases not matched to a gene. The chain's CDR3 is CASSQKQGDQPQHF. The CDR3 region has the DNA TGCGCCAGCAGTCAAAAACAGGGGGATCAGCCCCAGCATTTT.

DNA for the CDR3: TGCGCCAGCGGACGGGACAGGGGGAATGAGCAGTTCTTC. Translation gives CASGRDRGNEQFF. The chain joins TRBV5-1 to TRBJ2-1, with 11 bases that match TRBD1. This CDR3 has 13 residues. Germline trimming cut 7 bases from V and 7 bases from J; bases unmatched to any gene: 4. Germline lookup yields CDR1 SGHRS and CDR2 YFSETQ.

The chain is built from TRBV29-1 and TRBJ2-3; D is perhaps TRBD2 (6 bases). V shed 4 bases and J shed 2 bases, with 13 bases lying between them. Per the germline V gene, CDR1 is SQVTM and CDR2 is ANQGSEA. CDR3 length equals 14 residues. In DNA, the CDR3 is TGCAGCGTTGGTGGCGGGGACCCCACAGATACGCAGTATTTT. Translating it yields CSVGGGDPTDTQYF.

The V gene is TRBV2, the J gene TRBJ2-1, with 7 bases aligning to TRBD2. The CDR3 is made up of 18 amino acids. Germline V gives CDR1 SNHLY, CDR2 FYNNEI. The V segment lost 9 bases and the J segment 0 bases; nucleotides outside the gene matches: 17. The CDR3 here is CARRGGGGGGSSYNEQFF. In DNA form, the CDR3 reads TGTGCCAGGAGGGGTGGGGGTGGCGGCGGGAGCTCCTACAATGAGCAGTTCTTC.

CDR3 in amino acids: CASSSEGGAGNTIYF. The CDR3 DNA follows: TGTGCCAGCAGTTCCGAGGGAGGAGCTGGAAACACCATATATTTT. The J gene is TRBJ1-3, the V gene TRBV2; D not resolved. V lost 5 bases and J 2 bases, leaving 13 bases between the germline ends. The CDR3 covers 15 residues. In germline, CDR1 is SNHLY, CDR2 FYNNEI.

This clone was recorded only once. A read error may account for a junction end that differs from germline. The chain joins TRBV7-9 to TRBJ1-1, with TRBD1 as a possible D gene (5 bases). Germline V gives CDR1 SEHNR, CDR2 FQNEAQ (reference sequence). The CDR3 consists of 13 residues. The CDR3 region has the DNA TGTTCCAGCAGCCCAGGACATGTCACTGAAGCTTTCTTT. Translating it yields CSSSPGHVTEAFF.

V usage is TRBV27 and J usage is TRBJ1-1; no clear D gene. Germline CDR1 and CDR2: MNHEY and SMNVEV (reference sequence). V was pared by 2 bases and J by 0 bases, with 25 bases between. The CDR3 sequence is 20 residues long. CDR3 sequence: CASSLVARGGLSRVNTEAFF. The CDR3 bases are TGTGCCAGCAGTTTAGTTGCCCGGGGAGGATTGAGCCGGGTGAACACTGAAGCTTTCTTT.

The chain joins TRBV5-1 to TRBJ2-7; 7 bases map to TRBD1. Germline CDR1 and CDR2: SGHRS and YFSETQ. The junction had 10 bases not matched to a gene; V was cut back by 4 bases and J by 3 bases. The CDR3 runs to 15 residues. This CDR3 reads CASSARQGEGYEQYF. The CDR3 DNA is TGCGCCAGCAGCGCGAGACAGGGTGAGGGCTACGAGCAGTACTTC.

The CDR3 nucleotides are TGTGCCAGCAGTTTAAGGGGGACTGGAAACACCATATATTTT. This translates into CASSLRGTGNTIYF. This chain joins TRBV27 and TRBJ1-3; tentatively, D is TRBD1 (6 bases). This CDR3 is 14 amino acids long. Trimming shortened V by 2 bases and J by 2 bases, and 7 bases separated the two germline ends. Germline V CDR1 and CDR2: MNHEY, SMNVEV (reference sequence).

The J gene is TRBJ1-2, the V gene TRBV7-3, with 7 bases aligning to TRBD1. Germline V gene sequence: CDR1 SGHTA, CDR2 FQGTGA. Trimming at V came to 5 bases and at J to 5 bases, leaving 5 bases not matched to a gene. The CDR3 length is 13 residues. The DNA of the CDR3 is TGTGCCAGCAGCCCCGGACAGGAGTATGGCTACACCTTC. It is translated as CASSPGQEYGYTF.

V is TRBV2 and J is TRBJ2-1, with a possible D match to TRBD2 (6 bases). The CDR3 extends over 14 amino acids. V was shortened by 2 bases and J by 5 bases, with 10 bases between the two germline ends. The germline V gene encodes CDR1 SNHLY and CDR2 FYNNEI. Here the CDR3 reads CASSERESNNEQFF. DNA for the CDR3: TGTGCCAGCAGTGAACGGGAGAGTAACAATGAGCAGTTCTTC.

A few counts support this clone. V gene TRBV6-6 combines with J gene TRBJ1-1; weak D call: TRBD1 (5 bases). Germline loops: CDR1 MNHNY, CDR2 SVGAGI (reference sequence). The CDR3 totals 13 residues. Deletions cut 2 bases from V and 1 base from J, with 5 bases between. The CDR3 DNA is TGTGCCAGCAGTTACCAGGGGAACACTGAAGCTTTCTTT. Translating gives CASSYQGNTEAFF.